This is a list of T cell receptor beta chains from one sample in a study of blood T cell repertoires in COVID-19. Produced via immunoSEQ multiplex PCR; TCRdb's table is partial and in-frame only. This sample yields more than 200,000 clones, of which 70% to 85% are seen a single time; around 1.5% belongs to the top ten. Sequences were obtained from peripheral blood. These receptors all come from a woman aged 40-49 years who had recovered from COVID-19. CDR3s include the opening cysteine and the closing phenylalanine or tryptophan. D genes are given only for firm matches. Expanded clones are given a class, and other clones once, few, many or no size at all.

CDR3aa,CDR3nt,j_gene,abundance,d_gene,v_gene
CASSLRQIGETQYF,TGTGCCAGCAGCCTCAGGCAGATTGGAGAGACCCAGTACTTC,TRBJ2-5,-,-,TRBV6-6
CASSFGDFQPQHF,TGTGCCAGCAGCTTCGGGGACTTTCAGCCCCAGCATTTT,TRBJ1-5,few,-,TRBV7-9
CATSDLRDRGIYEQYF,TGTGCCACCAGTGATTTGAGGGACAGGGGGATCTACGAGCAGTACTTC,TRBJ2-7,-,TRBD1,TRBV24-1
CASRQGGFEAFF,TGTGCCAGCCGGCAGGGCGGTTTTGAAGCTTTCTTT,TRBJ1-1,-,-,TRBV11-3
CSASDDRDYGYTF,TGCAGTGCTAGTGACGACAGGGACTATGGCTACACCTTC,TRBJ1-2,-,TRBD1,TRBV20-1
CASSLGQGLYTEAFF,TGTGCCAGCAGCTTAGGACAGGGGTTGTACACTGAAGCTTTCTTT,TRBJ1-1,-,TRBD1,TRBV7-9
CSVVPLAGADTQYF,TGCAGCGTTGTCCCCCTAGCGGGGGCAGATACGCAGTATTTT,TRBJ2-3,once,TRBD2,TRBV29-1
CASSQTRDRNTEAFF,TGTGCCAGCAGCCAAACCAGGGATCGAAACACTGAAGCTTTCTTT,TRBJ1-1,-,-,TRBV9
CASTTWGLAGYEQYF,TGTGCCAGCACCACCTGGGGACTAGCGGGTTACGAGCAGTACTTC,TRBJ2-7,-,TRBD2,TRBV13
CASSIGSRVDHTIYF,TGTGCCAGTAGTATTGGATCCAGGGTAGATCACACCATATATTTT,TRBJ1-3,-,-,TRBV19
CASSTDRGDTQYF,TGTGCCAGCAGCACGGACAGGGGGGATACGCAGTATTTT,TRBJ2-3,-,TRBD1,TRBV7-2
CASSVAGQGPNEQFF,TGTGCCAGCAGCGTAGCGGGACAGGGGCCCAATGAGCAGTTCTTC,TRBJ2-1,-,TRBD1,TRBV9
CASSPNKQGLNTEAFF,TGTGCCAGCTCACCGAATAAACAGGGATTGAACACTGAAGCTTTCTTT,TRBJ1-1,-,-,TRBV18
CASSQDRVHEQYF,TGTGCCAGCAGTCAAGACAGGGTCCACGAGCAGTACTTC,TRBJ2-7,-,TRBD1,TRBV2
CASSLTGGDTEAFF,TGTGCCAGCAGCTTGACAGGTGGGGACACTGAAGCTTTCTTT,TRBJ1-1,once,-,TRBV11-3
CASRHGQNDYGYTF,TGTGCCAGCAGGCACGGACAGAATGACTATGGCTACACCTTC,TRBJ1-2,-,-,TRBV6-6
CASKVGDTDTQYF,TGTGCCAGCAAGGTCGGGGATACAGATACGCAGTATTTT,TRBJ2-3,-,-,TRBV2
CASSLGAGDSYTF,TGTGCCAGCAGTTTAGGGGCAGGGGATAGCTACACCTTC,TRBJ1-2,-,-,TRBV12-3/TRBV12-4
CASSPRGLEQYF,TGTGCCAGCAGTCCCAGGGGGCTAGAGCAGTACTTC,TRBJ2-7,-,TRBD1,TRBV6-6
CASSAQGLAPLHF,TGTGCCAGCAGCGCACAGGGTTTGGCACCCCTCCACTTT,TRBJ1-6,-,-,TRBV6-2/TRBV6-3
CASSYTGAPTNEKLFF,TGTGCCAGCAGCTATACAGGGGCACCGACTAATGAAAAACTGTTTTTT,TRBJ1-4,once,TRBD1,TRBV4-2
CASSVGGGAEQFF,TGTGCCAGCAGCGTAGGGGGAGGGGCTGAGCAGTTCTTC,TRBJ2-1,-,TRBD2,TRBV9
CASSPAGLVETQYF,TGTGCCAGCTCACCAGCAGGGTTGGTGGAGACCCAGTACTTC,TRBJ2-5,-,-,TRBV18
CAWSVGTRETQYF,TGTGCCTGGAGTGTGGGGACACGGGAGACCCAGTACTTC,TRBJ2-5,once,-,TRBV30
CASSLELAGAGYTQYF,TGTGCCAGCAGTTTAGAGCTAGCGGGGGCGGGATATACGCAGTATTTT,TRBJ2-3,once,TRBD2,TRBV28
CAWSMLSSYEQYF,TGTGCCTGGAGTATGCTGAGCTCCTACGAGCAGTACTTC,TRBJ2-7,-,-,TRBV30
CSAERAYEQYF,TGCAGTGCTGAGCGTGCCTACGAGCAGTACTTC,TRBJ2-7,-,-,TRBV20-1
CASSQDTGVNSPLHF,TGCGCCAGCAGCCAGGACACAGGGGTGAATTCACCCCTCCACTTT,TRBJ1-6,-,TRBD1,TRBV4-1
CASSLYGRGETSNQPQHF,TGTGCCAGCAGCTTATATGGCAGGGGGGAAACCAGCAATCAGCCCCAGCATTTT,TRBJ1-5,-,TRBD1,TRBV7-8
CASSSSGSANTGELFF,TGTGCCAGCAGCTCATCAGGGTCCGCGAACACCGGGGAGCTGTTTTTT,TRBJ2-2,-,-,TRBV11-3
CASSYSLGGSYGYTF,TGTGCCAGCAGTTACTCGCTCGGAGGATCTTATGGCTACACCTTC,TRBJ1-2,few,-,TRBV6-5
CAWSVRTSGEQFF,TGTGCCTGGAGTGTACGTACATCAGGTGAGCAGTTCTTC,TRBJ2-1,-,-,TRBV30
CASSETLRGLKQGYTF,TGTGCCAGCAGTGAAACTCTTAGGGGACTTAAGCAAGGCTACACCTTC,TRBJ1-2,-,-,TRBV2
CATSRGELNYGYTF,TGTGCCACCAGCAGAGGAGAACTTAACTATGGCTACACCTTC,TRBJ1-2,-,-,TRBV15
CASSDNRVRYGYTF,TGTGCCAGCAGTGACAACAGGGTGAGGTATGGCTACACCTTC,TRBJ1-2,-,-,TRBV25-1
CASSADQGATYNSPLHF,TGTGCCAGCAGCGCGGACCAGGGGGCCACCTATAATTCACCCCTCCACTTT,TRBJ1-6,few,TRBD1,TRBV7-6
CASSNHGETTEAFF,TGTGCCAGCAGTAACCACGGGGAAACCACTGAAGCTTTCTTT,TRBJ1-1,-,-,TRBV27
CASSIKGAEETQYF,TGTGCCAGTAGTATAAAGGGGGCTGAAGAGACCCAGTACTTC,TRBJ2-5,-,TRBD1,TRBV19
CASSPGRGYEQYF,TGTGCCAGCTCACCAGGGAGGGGGTACGAGCAGTACTTC,TRBJ2-7,-,-,TRBV18
CASSPTDTEAFF,TGTGCCAGCTCACCAACGGACACTGAAGCTTTCTTT,TRBJ1-1,few,-,TRBV18
CASRQVLNQPQHF,TGTGCCAGCAGACAGGTTCTCAATCAGCCCCAGCATTTT,TRBJ1-5,-,-,TRBV6-5